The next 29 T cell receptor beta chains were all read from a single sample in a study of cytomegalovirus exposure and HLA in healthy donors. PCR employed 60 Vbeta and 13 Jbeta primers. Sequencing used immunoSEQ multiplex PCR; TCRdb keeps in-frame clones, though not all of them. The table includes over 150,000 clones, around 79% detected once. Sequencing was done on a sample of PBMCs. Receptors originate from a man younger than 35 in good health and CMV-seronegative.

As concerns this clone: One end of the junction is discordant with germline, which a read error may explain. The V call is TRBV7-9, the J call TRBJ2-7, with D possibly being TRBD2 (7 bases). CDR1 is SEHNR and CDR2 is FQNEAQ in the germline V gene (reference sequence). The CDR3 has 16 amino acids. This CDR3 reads CSSSPTRGGSHYEQYF. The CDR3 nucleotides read TGTTCCAGCAGCCCAACAAGGGGGGGGAGCCACTACGAGCAGTACTTC.

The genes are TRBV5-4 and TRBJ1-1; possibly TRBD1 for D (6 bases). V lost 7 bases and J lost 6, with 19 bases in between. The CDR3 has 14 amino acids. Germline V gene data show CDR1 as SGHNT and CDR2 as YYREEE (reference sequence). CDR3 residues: CASGLQGPIPEAFF. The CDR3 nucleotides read TGTGCCAGCGGCCTTCAGGGGCCAATCCCTGAAGCTTTCTTT.

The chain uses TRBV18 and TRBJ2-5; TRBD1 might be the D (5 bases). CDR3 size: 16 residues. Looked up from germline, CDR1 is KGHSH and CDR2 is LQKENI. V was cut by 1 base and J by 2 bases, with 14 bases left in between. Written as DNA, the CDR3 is TGTGCCAGCTCACCACAGGACATACAGATACAAGAGACCCAGTACTTC. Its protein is CASSPQDIQIQETQYF.

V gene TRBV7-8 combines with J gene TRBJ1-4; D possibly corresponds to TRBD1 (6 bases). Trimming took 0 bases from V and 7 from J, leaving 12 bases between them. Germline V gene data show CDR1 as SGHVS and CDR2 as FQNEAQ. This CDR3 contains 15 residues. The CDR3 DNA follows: TGTGCCAGCAGCTTAGCTTGGCAGGGGAGTGAAAAACTGTTTTTT. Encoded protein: CASSLAWQGSEKLFF.

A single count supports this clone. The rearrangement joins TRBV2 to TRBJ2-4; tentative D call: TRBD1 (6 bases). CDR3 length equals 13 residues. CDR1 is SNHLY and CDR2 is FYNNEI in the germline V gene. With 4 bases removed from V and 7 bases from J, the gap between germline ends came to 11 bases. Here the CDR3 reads CASSVRTENIQYF. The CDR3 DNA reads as TGTGCCAGCAGTGTCAGGACAGAGAACATTCAGTACTTC.

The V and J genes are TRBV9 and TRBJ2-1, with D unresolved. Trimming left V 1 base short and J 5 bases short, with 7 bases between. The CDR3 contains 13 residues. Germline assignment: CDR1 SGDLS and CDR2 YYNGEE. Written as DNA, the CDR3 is TGTGCCAGCAGCGTATCAGGAAACAATGAGCAGTTCTTC. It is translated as CASSVSGNNEQFF.

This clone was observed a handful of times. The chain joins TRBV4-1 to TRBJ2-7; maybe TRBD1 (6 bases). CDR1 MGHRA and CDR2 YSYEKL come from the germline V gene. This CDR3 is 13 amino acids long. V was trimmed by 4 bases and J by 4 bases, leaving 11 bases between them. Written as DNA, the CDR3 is TGCGCCAGCAGCCGGGGGACAAGTTACGAGCAGTACTTC. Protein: CASSRGTSYEQYF.

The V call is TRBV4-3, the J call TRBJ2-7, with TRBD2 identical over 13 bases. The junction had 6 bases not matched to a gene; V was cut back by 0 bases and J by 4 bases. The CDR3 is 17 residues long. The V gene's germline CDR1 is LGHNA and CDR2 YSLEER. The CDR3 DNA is TGCGCCAGCAGCCAAGATTGGACTAGCGGGAGATCGTACGAGCAGTACTTC. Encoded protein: CASSQDWTSGRSYEQYF.

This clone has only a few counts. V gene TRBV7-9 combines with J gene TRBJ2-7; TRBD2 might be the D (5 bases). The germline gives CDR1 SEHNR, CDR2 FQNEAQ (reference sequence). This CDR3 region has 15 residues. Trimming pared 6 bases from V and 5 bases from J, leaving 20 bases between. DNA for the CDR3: TGTGCCAGCAGACCCAGACTAAACCCTAAAAACGAGCAGTACTTC. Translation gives CASRPRLNPKNEQYF. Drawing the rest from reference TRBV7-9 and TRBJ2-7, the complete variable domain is DTGVSQNPRHKITKRGQNVTFRCDPISEHNRLYWYRQTLGQGPEFLTYFQNEAQLEKSRLLSDRFSAERPKGSFSTLEIQRTEQGDSAMYLCASRPRLNPKNEQYFGPGTRLTVT.

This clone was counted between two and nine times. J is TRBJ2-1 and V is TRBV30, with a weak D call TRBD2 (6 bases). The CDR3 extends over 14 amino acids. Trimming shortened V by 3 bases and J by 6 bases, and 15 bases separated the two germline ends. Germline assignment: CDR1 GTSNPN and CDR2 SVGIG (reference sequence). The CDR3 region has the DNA TGTGCCTGGAGCCCCGTAATCGGGAGCAATGAGCAGTTCTTC. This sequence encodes CAWSPVIGSNEQFF.

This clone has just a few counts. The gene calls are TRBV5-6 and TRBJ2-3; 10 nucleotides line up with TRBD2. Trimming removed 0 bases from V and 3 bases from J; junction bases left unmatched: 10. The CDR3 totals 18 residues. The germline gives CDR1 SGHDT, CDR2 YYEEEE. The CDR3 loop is CASSLGRLAGAGTDTQYF. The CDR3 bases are TGTGCCAGCAGCTTGGGGCGCCTAGCGGGAGCGGGGACAGATACGCAGTATTTT.

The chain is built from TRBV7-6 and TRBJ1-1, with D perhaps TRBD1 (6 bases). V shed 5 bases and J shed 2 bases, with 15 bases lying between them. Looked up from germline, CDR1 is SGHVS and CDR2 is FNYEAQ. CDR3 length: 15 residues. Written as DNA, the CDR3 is TGTGCCAGCAGCGTTACAGGGTACTCTAACACTGAAGCTTTCTTT. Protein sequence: CASSVTGYSNTEAFF.

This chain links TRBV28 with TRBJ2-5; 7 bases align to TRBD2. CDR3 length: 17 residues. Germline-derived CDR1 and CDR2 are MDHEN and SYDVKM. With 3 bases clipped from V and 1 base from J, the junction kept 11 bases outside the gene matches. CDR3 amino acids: CASSLGAVWEGQETQYF. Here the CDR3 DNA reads TGTGCCAGCAGTTTGGGAGCAGTTTGGGAGGGCCAAGAGACCCAGTACTTC.

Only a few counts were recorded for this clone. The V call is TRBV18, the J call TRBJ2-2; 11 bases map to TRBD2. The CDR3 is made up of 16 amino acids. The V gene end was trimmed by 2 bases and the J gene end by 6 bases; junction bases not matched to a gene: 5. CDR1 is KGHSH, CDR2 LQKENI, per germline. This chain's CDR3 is CASSPEGLADSGELFF. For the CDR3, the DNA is TGTGCCAGCTCACCAGAGGGACTAGCGGACTCCGGGGAGCTGTTTTTT.

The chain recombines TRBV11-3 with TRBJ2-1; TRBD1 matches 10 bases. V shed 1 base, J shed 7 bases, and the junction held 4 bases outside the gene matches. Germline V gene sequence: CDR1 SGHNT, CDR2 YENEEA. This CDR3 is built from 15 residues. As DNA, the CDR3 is TGTGCCAGCAGCTTAGGGACAGGGGGGTCGAATGAGCAGTTCTTC. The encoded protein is CASSLGTGGSNEQFF.

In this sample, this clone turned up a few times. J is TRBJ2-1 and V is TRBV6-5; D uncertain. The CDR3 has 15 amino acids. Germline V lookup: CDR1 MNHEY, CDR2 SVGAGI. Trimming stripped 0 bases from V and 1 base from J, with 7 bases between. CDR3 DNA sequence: TGTGCCAGCAGTTACTCGGCCAGATCCTACAATGAGCAGTTCTTC. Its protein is CASSYSARSYNEQFF.

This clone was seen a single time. CDR3 residues: CASTPGLGNGEQFF. The CDR3, as DNA: TGTGCCAGCACTCCGGGACTAGGGAATGGGGAGCAGTTCTTC. The V gene is TRBV19, the J gene TRBJ2-1, with TRBD2 matching over 8 bases. The CDR3 sequence is 14 residues long. Germline-derived CDR1 and CDR2 are LNHDA and SQIVND (reference sequence). J lost 10 bases, V lost 9 bases, and 14 bases had no gene match.

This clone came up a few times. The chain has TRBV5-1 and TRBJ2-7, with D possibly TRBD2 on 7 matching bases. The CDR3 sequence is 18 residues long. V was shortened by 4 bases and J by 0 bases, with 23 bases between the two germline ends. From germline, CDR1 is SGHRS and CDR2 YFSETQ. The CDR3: CASSPFLGSGTTSYEQYF. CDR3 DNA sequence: TGCGCCAGCAGCCCCTTTTTAGGGAGCGGGACAACCTCCTACGAGCAGTACTTC.

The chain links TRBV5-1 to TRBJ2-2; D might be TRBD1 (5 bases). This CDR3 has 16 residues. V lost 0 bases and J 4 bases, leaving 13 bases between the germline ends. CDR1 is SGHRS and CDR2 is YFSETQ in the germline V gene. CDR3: CASSLVAGLGTGELFF. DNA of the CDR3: TGCGCCAGCAGCTTGGTAGCAGGGTTGGGCACCGGGGAGCTGTTTTTT.

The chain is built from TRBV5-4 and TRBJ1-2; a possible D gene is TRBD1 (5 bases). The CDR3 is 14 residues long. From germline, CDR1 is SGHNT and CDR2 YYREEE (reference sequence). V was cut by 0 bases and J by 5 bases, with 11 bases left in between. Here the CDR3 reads CASSLAPGTYGYTF. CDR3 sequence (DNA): TGTGCCAGCAGCTTGGCTCCGGGGACTTATGGCTACACCTTC.

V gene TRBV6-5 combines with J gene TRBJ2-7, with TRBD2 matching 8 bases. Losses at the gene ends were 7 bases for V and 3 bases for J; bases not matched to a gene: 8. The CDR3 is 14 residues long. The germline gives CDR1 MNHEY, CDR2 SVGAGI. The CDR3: CASTTTGTSYEQYF. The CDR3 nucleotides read TGTGCCAGCACCACAACCGGGACTAGCTACGAGCAGTACTTC.

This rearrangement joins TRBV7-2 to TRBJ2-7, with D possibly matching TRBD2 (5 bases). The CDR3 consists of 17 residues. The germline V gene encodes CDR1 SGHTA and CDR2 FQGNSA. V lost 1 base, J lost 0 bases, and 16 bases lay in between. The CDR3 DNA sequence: TGTGCCAGCAGCTTAGTTCCCCCTAGCTCGAGCTCCTACGAGCAGTACTTC. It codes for CASSLVPPSSSSYEQYF.

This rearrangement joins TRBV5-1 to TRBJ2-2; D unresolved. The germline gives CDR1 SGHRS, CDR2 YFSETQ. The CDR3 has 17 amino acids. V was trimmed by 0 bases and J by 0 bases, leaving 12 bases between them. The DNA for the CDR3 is TGCGCCAGCAGCTTGGGGTCGGCGAGGACGAACACCGGGGAGCTGTTTTTT. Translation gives CASSLGSARTNTGELFF.

The CDR3 DNA reads as TGTGCCAGCAGCTTGGGGGTGGAGGAGACCCAGTACTTC. Translation gives CASSLGVEETQYF. The chain carries TRBV5-6 and TRBJ2-5; D unclear. Between the trimmed V and J ends, which lost 0 bases and 5 bases, there was a span of 8 bases. Germline V gene data show CDR1 as SGHDT and CDR2 as YYEEEE. This CDR3 is 13 amino acids long. Filled out from reference TRBV5-6 and TRBJ2-5, the complete variable domain reads DAGVTQSPTHLIKTRGQQVTLRCSPKSGHDTVSWYQQALGQGPQFIFQYYEEEERQRGNFPDRFSGHQFPNYSSELNVNALLLGDSALYLCASSLGVEETQYFGPGTRLLVL.

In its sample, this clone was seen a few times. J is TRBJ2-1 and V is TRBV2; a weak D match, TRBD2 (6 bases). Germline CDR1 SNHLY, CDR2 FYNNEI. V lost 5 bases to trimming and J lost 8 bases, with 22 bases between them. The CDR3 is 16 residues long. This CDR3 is CASSRASSGIGDEQFF. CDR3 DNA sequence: TGTGCCAGCAGTCGGGCGAGTAGCGGAATCGGGGATGAGCAGTTCTTC. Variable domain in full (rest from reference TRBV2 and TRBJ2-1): EPEVTQTPSHQVTQMGQEVILRCVPISNHLYFYWYRQILGQKVEFLVSFYNNEISEKSEIFDDQFSVERPDGSNFTLKIRSTKLEDSAMYFCASSRASSGIGDEQFFGPGTRLTVL.

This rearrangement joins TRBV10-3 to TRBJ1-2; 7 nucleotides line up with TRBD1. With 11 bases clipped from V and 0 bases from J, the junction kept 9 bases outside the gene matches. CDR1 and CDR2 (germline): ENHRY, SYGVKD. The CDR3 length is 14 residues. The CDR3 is CASSGDSSNYGYTF. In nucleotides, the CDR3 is TGTGCCTCCAGTGGGGACAGTTCTAACTATGGCTACACCTTC.

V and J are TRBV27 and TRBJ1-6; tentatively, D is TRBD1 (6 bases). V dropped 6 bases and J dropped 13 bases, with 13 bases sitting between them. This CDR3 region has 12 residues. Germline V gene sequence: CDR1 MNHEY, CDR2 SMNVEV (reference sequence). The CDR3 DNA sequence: TGTGCCAGCAGCCGGGGGGGGCCCCCCCTCCACTTT. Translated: CASSRGGPPLHF.

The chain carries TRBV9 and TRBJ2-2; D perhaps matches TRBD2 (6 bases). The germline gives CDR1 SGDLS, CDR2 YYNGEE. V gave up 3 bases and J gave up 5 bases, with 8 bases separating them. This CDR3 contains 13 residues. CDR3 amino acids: CASSEAGTGELFF. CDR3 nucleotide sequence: TGTGCCAGCAGCGAGGCGGGGACCGGGGAGCTGTTTTTT.

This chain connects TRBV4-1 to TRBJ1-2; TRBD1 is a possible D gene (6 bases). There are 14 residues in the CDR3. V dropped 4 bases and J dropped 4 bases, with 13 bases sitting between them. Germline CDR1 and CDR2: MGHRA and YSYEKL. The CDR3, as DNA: TGCGCCAGCAGCCTACAGGGCATCGGCTATGGCTACACCTTC. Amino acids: CASSLQGIGYGYTF.